The clone carrying this T cell receptor (beta chain) was observed a single time. The antigen is not known. J was trimmed by 5 bases and V by 2 bases; bases with no gene match: 7. Germline lookup yields CDR1 MNHEY and CDR2 SMNVEV (reference sequence). The CDR3 consists of 15 residues. This specimen belongs to a study of T cell therapy after organ transplantation. The repertoire was sequenced with immunoSEQ multiplex PCR; TCRdb's copy has only in-frame clones and lacks some. Seen here are some 17,000 clones, 85% observed once, and the top ten hold roughly 31%. Stated time point: 20-29 weeks after completion of therapy.

The chain joins TRBV27 to TRBJ1-2; TRBD1 matches at 8 bases. The material sequenced was CD8+ T cells from blood, taken after autologous CMV-specific T cell therapy. The TCR comes from a human patient who had received a solid organ transplant and had CMV disease. Some T cells may be graft donor cells. CDR3 coding DNA: TGTGCCAGCAGTTTAATGGCAGGGGGCCGGTATGGCTACACCTTC. This codes for CASSLMAGGRYGYTF.